The 22 T cell receptor beta chains reported below all come from one sample, sequenced in a study of cytomegalovirus exposure and HLA in healthy donors. It was with 60 Vbeta and 13 Jbeta primers that the PCR ran. Sequencing used immunoSEQ multiplex PCR; TCRdb keeps in-frame clones, though not all of them. The table shows around 100,000 clones, with over 75% occurring only once. The sequencing input was PBMCs. The source is a male donor in good health and CMV-seropositive.

The chain carries TRBV18 and TRBJ2-2; possibly TRBD1 for D (5 bases). CDR1 and CDR2 from the germline V gene are KGHSH and LQKENI. The V end lost 9 bases, the J end lost 4 bases, and 15 bases lay between the germline ends. The CDR3 length is 14 residues. The CDR3 loop is CASEQDVSTGELFF. The CDR3 DNA follows: TGTGCCAGTGAACAGGACGTGAGCACCGGGGAGCTGTTTTTT.

This chain uses TRBV19 with TRBJ1-1; tentatively, D is TRBD1 (5 bases). V was pared by 4 bases and J by 0 bases, with 12 bases between. Germline V gene data show CDR1 as LNHDA and CDR2 as SQIVND (reference sequence). This CDR3 region has 15 residues. CDR3 sequence: CASSSAGWLNTEAFF. CDR3 DNA sequence: TGTGCCAGTAGTAGTGCAGGGTGGCTGAACACTGAAGCTTTCTTT.

The chain joins TRBV19 to TRBJ1-4; TRBD1 aligns across 8 bases. With V trimmed by 8 bases and J by 7 bases, 9 bases remained unmatched. Germline loops: CDR1 LNHDA, CDR2 SQIVND (reference sequence). The CDR3 has 14 amino acids. The CDR3 reads CASGGSGQGEKLFF. The CDR3 nucleotides are TGTGCCAGTGGCGGCTCCGGACAGGGTGAAAAACTGTTTTTT.

This chain joins TRBV6-1 and TRBJ2-7, with TRBD2 identical over 7 bases. The germline gives CDR1 MNHNS, CDR2 SASEGT. The CDR3 is made up of 16 amino acids. V lost 4 bases and J lost 0; bases outside the gene matches: 9. The DNA of the CDR3 is TGTGCCAGCAGTGTAGATAGCGGGTCTCGCTCCTACGAGCAGTACTTC. It specifies CASSVDSGSRSYEQYF.

This clone has more than one count but fewer than ten. J is TRBJ1-4 and V is TRBV7-9; the D gene is possibly TRBD1 (5 bases). Germline V gene data show CDR1 as SEHNR and CDR2 as FQNEAQ (reference sequence). Trimming pared 5 bases from V and 5 bases from J, leaving 9 bases between. CDR3 length equals 13 residues. The DNA for the CDR3 is TGTGCCAGCAGCGGACATGCGAATGAAAAACTGTTTTTT. It yields the protein CASSGHANEKLFF.

The chain carries TRBV4-1 and TRBJ2-1; D unresolved. The CDR3 sequence is 14 residues long. Germline CDR1 reads MGHRA; CDR2 reads YSYEKL. V was shortened by 2 bases and J by 8 bases, with 13 bases between the two germline ends. The CDR3 is CASSQSSRQHEQFF. In DNA, the CDR3 is TGCGCCAGCAGCCAAAGTTCGCGACAACATGAGCAGTTCTTC.

The gene calls are TRBV6-5 and TRBJ2-2, with D perhaps matching TRBD2 (5 bases). This CDR3 comprises 13 residues. Germline lookup yields CDR1 MNHEY and CDR2 SVGAGI. Trimming took 8 bases from V and 7 from J, leaving 14 bases between them. The chain's CDR3 is CASLHVTSGELFF. The CDR3 DNA sequence: TGTGCCAGCCTACACGTTACTAGCGGGGAGCTGTTTTTT.

V usage is TRBV7-8 and J usage is TRBJ1-2; D gene unclear. The CDR3 covers 13 residues. The germline gives CDR1 SGHVS, CDR2 FQNEAQ. V lost 8 bases, J lost 1 base, and 11 bases lay in between. As DNA, the CDR3 is TGTGCCAGCTCCTTCCCCAGTAACTATGGCTACACCTTC. Protein sequence: CASSFPSNYGYTF. Combining the CDR3 with reference TRBV7-8 and TRBJ1-2 gives the whole variable domain GAGVSQSPRYKVAKRGQDVALRCDPISGHVSLFWYQQALGQGPEFLTYFQNEAQLDKSGLPSDRFFAERPEGSVSTLKIQRTQQEDSAVYLCASSFPSNYGYTFGSGTRLTVV.

The chain couples TRBV10-3 to TRBJ1-2, with D unclear. V was trimmed by 10 bases and J by 4 bases, leaving 13 bases between them. The CDR3 is 12 residues long. In germline, CDR1 is ENHRY, CDR2 SYGVKD. CDR3 sequence: CATWRVSYGYTF. The CDR3 DNA reads TGTGCCACCTGGAGAGTAAGCTATGGCTACACCTTC.

The chain uses TRBV2 and TRBJ2-3; D is uncertain. Germline CDR1 reads SNHLY; CDR2 reads FYNNEI. V gave up 0 bases and J gave up 6 bases, with 10 bases separating them. The CDR3 extends over 14 amino acids. CDR3 protein: CASSEARSEDTQYF. The CDR3 DNA reads TGTGCCAGCAGTGAAGCGCGAAGTGAGGATACGCAGTATTTT. The full variable domain, its missing parts supplied by reference TRBV2 and TRBJ2-3, is EPEVTQTPSHQVTQMGQEVILRCVPISNHLYFYWYRQILGQKVEFLVSFYNNEISEKSEIFDDQFSVERPDGSNFTLKIRSTKLEDSAMYFCASSEARSEDTQYFGPGTRLTVL.

There are a few counts of this clone. This chain connects TRBV6-1 to TRBJ1-1, with 9 nucleotides matching TRBD1. Germline CDR1 MNHNS, CDR2 SASEGT. J gave up 9 bases and V 7 bases, and 15 bases lay outside the gene matches. The CDR3 has 15 residues. The CDR3, as DNA: TGTGCCAGCAACGTTGGCAAATCGGGACAGGGAAAAGCTTTCTTT. It yields the protein CASNVGKSGQGKAFF.

The CDR3 DNA reads as TGTGCCAGCAGTCCGACCGGACAGGGCTGGAGGACCGGGGAGCTGTTTTTT. This codes for CASSPTGQGWRTGELFF. The V gene is TRBV14, the J gene TRBJ2-2; 8 bases agree with TRBD1. The CDR3 spans 17 residues. The V and J ends lost 6 bases and 5 bases, in that order; junction bases with no gene match: 14. Germline V lookup: CDR1 SGHDN, CDR2 FVKESK.

This chain links TRBV2 with TRBJ2-7; unclear D gene. Germline lookup yields CDR1 SNHLY and CDR2 FYNNEI. Trimming pared 0 bases from V and 1 base from J, leaving 7 bases between. The CDR3 extends over 14 amino acids. The chain's CDR3 is CASSEAQWSYEQYF. As DNA, the CDR3 is TGTGCCAGCAGTGAAGCTCAGTGGTCCTACGAGCAGTACTTC. Full variable domain (remainder filled in from reference TRBV2 and TRBJ2-7): EPEVTQTPSHQVTQMGQEVILRCVPISNHLYFYWYRQILGQKVEFLVSFYNNEISEKSEIFDDQFSVERPDGSNFTLKIRSTKLEDSAMYFCASSEAQWSYEQYFGPGTRLTVT.

This clone was recorded a few times. The chain joins TRBV19 to TRBJ2-3; tentatively, D is TRBD2 (5 bases). Trimming took 1 base from V and 3 from J, leaving 8 bases between them. The V gene's germline CDR1 is LNHDA and CDR2 SQIVND (reference sequence). The CDR3 totals 14 residues. The CDR3 region is CASSIGGSTDTQYF. In nucleotides, the CDR3 is TGTGCCAGTAGTATAGGAGGGAGTACAGATACGCAGTATTTT.

By proportion, this clone is medium-sized (0.01 to 0.1%). The chain has TRBV2 and TRBJ2-7; TRBD1 aligns across 11 bases. Germline V lookup: CDR1 SNHLY, CDR2 FYNNEI. This CDR3 region has 17 residues. V gave up 4 bases and J gave up 3 bases; unmatched junction bases: 11. The chain's CDR3 is CASSVLEWGTGGYEQYF. The CDR3 bases are TGTGCCAGCAGTGTACTCGAGTGGGGGACAGGGGGCTACGAGCAGTACTTC.

The J gene is TRBJ2-7, the V gene TRBV6-6, with TRBD1 matching over 8 bases. The junction had 5 bases not matched to a gene; V was cut back by 5 bases and J by 2 bases. The CDR3 extends over 14 amino acids. Germline CDR1 MNHNY, CDR2 SVGAGI (reference sequence). The CDR3 coding sequence is TGTGCCAGCAGTCGCGGGACAGGCACCTACGAGCAGTACTTC. As protein: CASSRGTGTYEQYF.

The chain carries TRBV2 and TRBJ2-7; the match to TRBD2 covers 15 bases. V lost 10 bases to trimming and J lost 0 bases; unmatched junction nucleotides: 7. The germline V gene has CDR1 SNHLY and CDR2 FYNNEI. The CDR3 runs 16 residues. For the CDR3, the DNA is TGTGCCACCCGGACTAGCGGGGGGGCTAGCTCCTACGAGCAGTACTTC. Its protein product is CATRTSGGASSYEQYF.

J is TRBJ2-1 and V is TRBV15; D is unresolved. Germline V gene sequence: CDR1 LNHNV, CDR2 YYDKDF (reference sequence). With 0 bases removed from V and 0 bases from J, the gap between germline ends came to 9 bases. The CDR3 extends over 16 amino acids. CDR3 nucleotide sequence: TGTGCCACCAGCAGAGATACTCGGTTCTCCTACAATGAGCAGTTCTTC. It specifies CATSRDTRFSYNEQFF.

The chain recombines TRBV27 with TRBJ2-4; possible D gene TRBD1, 6 bases. The germline CDR1 and CDR2 sequences are MNHEY and SMNVEV (reference sequence). This CDR3 has 13 amino acids. Trimming cost V 7 bases and J 7 bases, with 14 bases left between them. The CDR3 loop is CASTTGQGNIQYF. Here the CDR3 DNA reads TGTGCCAGCACGACGGGGCAGGGGAACATTCAGTACTTC.

CDR3 protein: CASSDELAGGPYNEQFF. The DNA of the CDR3 is TGTGCCAGCAGTGACGAACTAGCGGGAGGGCCCTACAATGAGCAGTTCTTC. The rearrangement joins TRBV6-4 to TRBJ2-1; 13 nucleotides line up with TRBD2. CDR1 is MRHNA and CDR2 is SNTAGT in the germline V gene. The CDR3 covers 17 residues. The V and J ends lost 2 bases and 2 bases, in that order; junction bases with no gene match: 3.

This clone was detected only a few times. The V call is TRBV15, the J call TRBJ2-5, with TRBD2 as a possible D gene (6 bases). This CDR3 has 16 amino acids. The V end lost 0 bases, the J end lost 2 bases, and 13 bases lay between the germline ends. Germline V lookup: CDR1 LNHNV, CDR2 YYDKDF (reference sequence). In DNA form, the CDR3 reads TGTGCCACCAGCAGAGATTGGGGCGGGGCGCAAGAGACCCAGTACTTC. Translation gives CATSRDWGGAQETQYF.

The rearrangement links TRBV13 to TRBJ2-7; D uncertain. The V gene's germline CDR1 is PRHDT and CDR2 FYEKMQ (reference sequence). The CDR3 contains 13 residues. Between the trimmed V and J ends, which lost 5 bases and 0 bases, there was a span of 8 bases. CDR3 residues: CASSLPFSYEQYF. The CDR3 bases are TGTGCCAGCAGCCTTCCTTTCTCCTACGAGCAGTACTTC.